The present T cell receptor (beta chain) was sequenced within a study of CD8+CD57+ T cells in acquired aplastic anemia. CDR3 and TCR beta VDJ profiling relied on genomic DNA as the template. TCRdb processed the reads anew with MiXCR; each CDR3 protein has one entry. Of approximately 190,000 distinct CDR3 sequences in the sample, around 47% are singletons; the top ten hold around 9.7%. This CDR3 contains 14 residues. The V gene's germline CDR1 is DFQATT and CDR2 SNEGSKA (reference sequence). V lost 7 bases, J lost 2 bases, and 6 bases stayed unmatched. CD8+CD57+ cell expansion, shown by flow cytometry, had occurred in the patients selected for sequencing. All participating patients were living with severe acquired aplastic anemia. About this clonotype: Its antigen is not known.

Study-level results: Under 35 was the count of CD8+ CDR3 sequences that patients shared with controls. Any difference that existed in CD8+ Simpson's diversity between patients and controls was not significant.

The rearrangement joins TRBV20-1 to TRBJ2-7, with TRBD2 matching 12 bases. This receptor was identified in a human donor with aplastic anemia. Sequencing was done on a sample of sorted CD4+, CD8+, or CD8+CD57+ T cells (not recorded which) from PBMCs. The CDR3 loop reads CSVGLAGSAYEQYF. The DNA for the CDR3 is TGCAGTGTTGGACTAGCGGGAAGTGCCTACGAGCAGTACTTC.